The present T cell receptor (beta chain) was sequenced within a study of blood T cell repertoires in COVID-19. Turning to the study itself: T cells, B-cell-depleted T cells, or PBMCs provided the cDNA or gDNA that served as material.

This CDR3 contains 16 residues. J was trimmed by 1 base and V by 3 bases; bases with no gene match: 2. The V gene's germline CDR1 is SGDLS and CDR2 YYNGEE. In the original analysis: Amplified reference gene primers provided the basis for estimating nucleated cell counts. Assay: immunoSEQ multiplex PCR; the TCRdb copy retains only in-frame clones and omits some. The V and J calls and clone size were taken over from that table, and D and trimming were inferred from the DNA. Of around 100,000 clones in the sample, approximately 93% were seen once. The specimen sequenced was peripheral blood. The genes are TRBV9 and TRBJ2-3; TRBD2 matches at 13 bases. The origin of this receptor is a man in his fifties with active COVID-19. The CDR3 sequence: CASSEGLAGRTDTQYF. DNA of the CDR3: TGTGCCAGCAGCGAGGGACTAGCGGGACGCACAGATACGCAGTATTTT. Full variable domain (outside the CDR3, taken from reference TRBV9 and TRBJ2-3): DSGVTQTPKHLITATGQRVTLRCSPRSGDLSVYWYQQSLDQGLQFLIQYYNGEERAKGNILERFSAQQFPDLHSELNLSSLELGDSALYFCASSEGLAGRTDTQYFGPGTRLTVL.